The source of this T cell receptor (beta chain) is a study of CD8 T cells in ankylosing spondylitis. Comments on this clonotype: No antigen is known for it.

TCRdb analysed the 5' RACE reads with MiXCR anew, one entry per CDR3 protein. The sample includes some 700,000 distinct CDR3 sequences, around 20% of them seen just once. Study-wide points: What seemed typical of ankylosing spondylitis blood was a TCR beta motif built from 8 or 9 highly homologous variants.

This CDR3 is built from 14 residues. Trimming stripped 8 bases from V and 1 base from J, with 16 bases between. Germline CDR1 is GTSNPN and CDR2 is SVGIG (reference sequence). The origin of this receptor is a male donor with ankylosing spondylitis. This rearrangement joins TRBV30 to TRBJ2-3, with a weak D call TRBD2 (6 bases). What was sequenced was blood, either unsorted or a sorted T cell fraction (not recorded which). DNA of the CDR3: TGTGCCCAATCTAGGGGCGGGGGCACAGATACGCAGTATTTT. Translation: CAQSRGGGTDTQYF.